This T cell receptor (beta chain) was recorded in a study of blood T cell repertoires in COVID-19. Method: immunoSEQ multiplex PCR; TCRdb's copy keeps in-frame clones and lacks some. The table shows 450,000 or so clones, with about 90% occurring only once. In terms of age and location, participants ranged from about 18 to 100 years and lived in roughly 22 US areas. Each participant's cohort was designated according to participant-reported clinical history. Two negative PCRs, clearance, or symptom resolution were required of recovered Cohort 3 donors. With respect to this clone: In the same sample, other DNA sequences code for this CDR3.

Trimming removed 2 bases from V and 2 bases from J; junction bases left unmatched: 6. Per germline, CDR1 SGDLS and CDR2 YYNGEE. This CDR3 comprises 16 residues. The receptor's source is a man in his late teens or twenties who had recovered from COVID-19. This chain uses TRBV9 with TRBJ2-5, with TRBD2 identical over 10 bases. The source material was PBMCs or T cells enriched from blood (not recorded which). Here the CDR3 DNA reads TGTGCCAGCAGCGTTGGAACTAGCGGGGTACAAGAGACCCAGTACTTC. Translated: CASSVGTSGVQETQYF.